The T cell receptor beta chain under discussion was sequenced for a study of blood T cell repertoires in COVID-19. In the study overall: Sites across the United States, Italy and Spain contributed samples from acute and convalescent COVID-19.

The CDR3 extends over 16 amino acids. V lost 4 bases, J lost 5 bases, and 9 bases stayed unmatched. In germline, CDR1 is LGHNA, CDR2 YNFKEQ. Sequencing used immunoSEQ multiplex PCR; TCRdb keeps in-frame clones, though not all of them. The profile covers about 100,000 clones, with around four fifths appearing a single time and roughly 31% taken by the ten largest. The sequence came from a man aged 65 to 79 with active or convalescent COVID-19. The chain combines TRBV4-2 with TRBJ1-4; 8 nucleotides align to TRBD1. Sequencing used peripheral blood. The CDR3 here is CASSLPRGDRNEKLFF. The CDR3 nucleotides are TGTGCCAGCAGCCTACCCCGCGGGGACAGGAATGAAAAACTGTTTTTT.